A selection of T cell receptor beta chains follows, all from one sample in a study of vaccination and CD4 T cells after COVID-19. What these receptors recognize is not known. TCRdb processed the PCR reads anew with MiXCR; each CDR3 protein has one entry. The sample records approximately 10,000 distinct CDR3 sequences, roughly 25% being singletons. The sample was CD4+ T cells from blood, cultured in vitro, taken before SARS-CoV-2 vaccination. These receptor sequences come from a human donor who received a COVID-19 vaccine. CDR3s include the opening cysteine and the closing phenylalanine or tryptophan. Fields, in order: V gene, clone size, J gene, D gene, CDR3 protein, CDR3 DNA. D genes are given only for firm matches. Rows may omit the clone size; those that give it use once, few, many or a size class.

V: TRBV5-1
size: .
J: TRBJ2-1
D: TRBD2
CDR3: CASSLSGGSYNEQFF
DNA: TGCGCCAGCAGCCTTAGCGGGGGGTCCTACAATGAGCAGTTCTTC

V: TRBV6-1
size: .
J: TRBJ2-2
D: .
CDR3: CASSERTGFLNTGELFF
DNA: TGTGCCAGCAGTGAAAGAACAGGGTTCCTGAACACCGGGGAGCTGTTTTTT

V: TRBV5-4
size: .
J: TRBJ2-5
D: .
CDR3: CASSGIPEETQYF
DNA: TGTGCCAGCAGCGGGATACCGGAAGAGACCCAGTACTTC

V: TRBV10-2
size: .
J: TRBJ2-1
D: TRBD2
CDR3: CASTIAGAENEQFF
DNA: TGCGCCAGCACCATAGCGGGGGCGGAAAATGAGCAGTTCTTC

V: TRBV11-3
size: .
J: TRBJ2-7
D: .
CDR3: CASSSQQGEQYF
DNA: TGTGCCAGCAGCTCCCAACAGGGCGAGCAGTACTTC

V: TRBV6-2/TRBV6-3
size: .
J: TRBJ2-3
D: TRBD2
CDR3: CASSYGTSADSTDTQYF
DNA: TGTGCCAGCAGTTACGGGACTAGCGCCGACTCCACAGATACGCAGTATTTT

V: TRBV20-1
size: few
J: TRBJ2-7
D: TRBD2
CDR3: CSASLAGGQWEQYF
DNA: TGCAGTGCTTCTCTAGCGGGGGGGCAATGGGAGCAGTACTTC

V: TRBV28
size: .
J: TRBJ2-7
D: .
CDR3: CASTKGWESGEQYF
DNA: TGTGCCAGCACCAAGGGGTGGGAGTCGGGCGAGCAGTACTTC

V: TRBV6-1
size: .
J: TRBJ2-2
D: .
CDR3: CASTIGQSNTGELFF
DNA: TGTGCCAGCACAATCGGACAGTCGAACACCGGGGAGCTGTTTTTT

V: TRBV7-2
size: few
J: TRBJ1-2
D: .
CDR3: CASSLSPNYGYTF
DNA: TGTGCCAGCAGCCTATCCCCTAACTATGGCTACACCTTC

V: TRBV6-1
size: .
J: TRBJ2-5
D: TRBD2
CDR3: CASSALAGLRETQYF
DNA: TGTGCCAGCAGTGCACTAGCGGGGCTGAGAGAGACCCAGTACTTC

V: TRBV10-1
size: few
J: TRBJ2-1
D: TRBD2
CDR3: CASSETGLAGAYNEQFF
DNA: TGCGCCAGCAGTGAGACCGGACTAGCGGGGGCCTACAATGAGCAGTTCTTC

V: TRBV7-8
size: .
J: TRBJ2-1
D: TRBD1
CDR3: CASSFRTGGWNEQFF
DNA: TGTGCCAGCAGCTTCCGGACAGGCGGGTGGAATGAGCAGTTCTTC

V: TRBV5-6
size: .
J: TRBJ1-3
D: .
CDR3: CASSLPQGSGNTIYF
DNA: TGTGCCAGCAGCTTGCCCCAGGGCTCTGGAAACACCATATATTTT

V: TRBV6-4
size: .
J: TRBJ1-5
D: TRBD1
CDR3: CASSDSYLRDRDSDQPQHF
DNA: TGTGCCAGCAGTGACTCATACCTCCGGGACAGGGACAGCGATCAGCCCCAGCATTTT

V: TRBV20-1
size: medium-sized
J: TRBJ2-3
D: TRBD2
CDR3: CSARYSSGGADTQYF
DNA: TGCAGTGCTAGATATTCTAGCGGGGGGGCAGATACGCAGTATTTT

V: TRBV25-1
size: .
J: TRBJ1-3
D: .
CDR3: CASSEFTGGSGNTIYF
DNA: TGTGCCAGCAGTGAATTCACGGGGGGATCTGGAAACACCATATATTTT

V: TRBV21-1
size: .
J: TRBJ2-1
D: .
CDR3: CASSKVWSGNEQFF
DNA: TGTGCCAGCAGCAAAGTTTGGTCAGGCAATGAGCAGTTCTTC

V: TRBV7-9
size: few
J: TRBJ2-5
D: .
CDR3: CASSYPQGYQETQYF
DNA: TGTGCCAGCAGCTACCCACAGGGTTACCAAGAGACCCAGTACTTC

V: TRBV10-3
size: few
J: TRBJ1-2
D: TRBD1
CDR3: CAIHPRRGPKGYTF
DNA: TGTGCCATACACCCTAGGAGGGGGCCTAAAGGCTACACCTTC

V: TRBV6-4
size: .
J: TRBJ2-1
D: TRBD2
CDR3: CASSVAGGRSNEQFF
DNA: TGTGCCAGCAGTGTGGCGGGGGGCCGCTCCAATGAGCAGTTCTTC

V: TRBV19
size: few
J: TRBJ2-5
D: .
CDR3: CASSPGSEETQYF
DNA: TGTGCCAGTAGTCCGGGCTCGGAAGAGACCCAGTACTTC

V: TRBV30
size: .
J: TRBJ1-1
D: .
CDR3: CAWRGRGEAFF
DNA: TGTGCCTGGAGAGGACGGGGTGAAGCTTTCTTT

V: TRBV6-2/TRBV6-3
size: .
J: TRBJ1-6
D: .
CDR3: CASSYSASPSYNSPLHF
DNA: TGTGCCAGCAGTTACTCGGCCAGCCCCTCCTATAATTCACCCCTCCACTTT

V: TRBV7-2
size: .
J: TRBJ2-7
D: TRBD1
CDR3: CASSSSTGTGEQYF
DNA: TGTGCCAGCAGCTCGTCGACAGGGACAGGCGAGCAGTACTTC

V: TRBV19
size: .
J: TRBJ2-2
D: TRBD2
CDR3: CASSISGGADSTGELFF
DNA: TGTGCCAGTAGTATTTCGGGGGGGGCCGATTCTACCGGGGAGCTGTTTTTT

V: TRBV7-6
size: .
J: TRBJ2-1
D: .
CDR3: CASSSTREQFF
DNA: TGTGCCAGCAGCTCGACCCGGGAGCAGTTCTTC

V: TRBV7-6
size: .
J: TRBJ2-5
D: TRBD2
CDR3: CASSKRTSGGGETQYF
DNA: TGTGCCAGCAGCAAGAGGACTAGCGGGGGGGGAGAGACCCAGTACTTC

V: TRBV6-5
size: .
J: TRBJ2-7
D: TRBD1
CDR3: CASSYADRGVYEQYF
DNA: TGTGCCAGCAGTTACGCGGACAGGGGAGTCTACGAGCAGTACTTC

V: TRBV6-1
size: few
J: TRBJ1-3
D: .
CDR3: CASSQRGLSGNTIYF
DNA: TGTGCCAGCAGCCAAAGGGGACTTTCTGGAAACACCATATATTTT

V: TRBV12-3/TRBV12-4
size: few
J: TRBJ1-2
D: .
CDR3: CASSFGPFYGYTF
DNA: TGTGCCAGCAGTTTTGGACCCTTCTATGGCTACACCTTC

V: TRBV20-1
size: .
J: TRBJ1-6
D: TRBD1
CDR3: CSARGDRGGNSPLHF
DNA: TGCAGTGCTAGAGGGGACAGGGGGGGAAATTCACCCCTCCACTTT

V: TRBV5-1
size: .
J: TRBJ1-1
D: .
CDR3: CASSLGAENTEAFF
DNA: TGCGCCAGCAGCTTGGGGGCAGAGAACACTGAAGCTTTCTTT

V: TRBV20-1
size: few
J: TRBJ1-5
D: TRBD1
CDR3: CSARDRDRGQPQHF
DNA: TGCAGTGCTAGAGATCGGGACAGGGGTCAGCCCCAGCATTTT

V: TRBV6-1
size: .
J: TRBJ1-2
D: .
CDR3: CASSPGPRRYGYTF
DNA: TGTGCCAGCAGTCCGGGACCTCGGAGGTATGGCTACACCTTC

V: TRBV6-1
size: once
J: TRBJ1-4
D: TRBD1
CDR3: CASSPHDRGGEKLFF
DNA: TGTGCCAGCAGTCCCCACGACAGGGGTGGTGAAAAACTGTTTTTT

V: TRBV20-1
size: .
J: TRBJ1-3
D: .
CDR3: CSARDHANTIYF
DNA: TGCAGTGCTAGAGATCATGCGAACACCATATATTTT

V: TRBV2
size: few
J: TRBJ1-5
D: TRBD1
CDR3: CASRQDRGSNQPQHF
DNA: TGTGCCAGCAGACAAGACAGGGGTAGCAATCAGCCCCAGCATTTT

V: TRBV6-1
size: few
J: TRBJ1-1
D: .
CDR3: CASTPRRNTEAFF
DNA: TGTGCCAGCACCCCCCGAAGGAACACTGAAGCTTTCTTT